This TCR beta chain was observed in a study of molecular identifiers for immune sequencing clone quantification. Findings and limits, study-wide: Spiked-in Jurkat TCR RNA corresponding to one cell was reported as detectable against over 900,000 naive cells. The study found clones above 20 RNA copies held over 97% of effector molecules and under 1% in naive cells.

The junction had 5 bases not matched to a gene; V was cut back by 0 bases and J by 6 bases. Looked up from germline, CDR1 is GTSNPN and CDR2 is SVGIG (reference sequence). This CDR3 is 15 amino acids long. A few counts support this clonotype. Antigen: not known. Using its own MiXCR run on the PCR reads, TCRdb lists one record per CDR3 protein. The table includes approximately 630,000 distinct CDR3 sequences, around 25% detected once. V usage is TRBV30 and J usage is TRBJ2-1; TRBD2 matches at 10 bases. This sequence was found in a human donor in good health. Some libraries in this study had Jurkat cell RNA spiked in. Sequencing used naive CD8+ T cells from blood, with Jurkat cell RNA spiked in. The subset here: FACS-sorted CD8+CD4-CCR7+CD45RA+ naive T cells. The CDR3 DNA sequence: TGTGCCTGGAGTGTAGCCAGCGGGAGGGCCAATGAGCAGTTCTTC. As protein: CAWSVASGRANEQFF.